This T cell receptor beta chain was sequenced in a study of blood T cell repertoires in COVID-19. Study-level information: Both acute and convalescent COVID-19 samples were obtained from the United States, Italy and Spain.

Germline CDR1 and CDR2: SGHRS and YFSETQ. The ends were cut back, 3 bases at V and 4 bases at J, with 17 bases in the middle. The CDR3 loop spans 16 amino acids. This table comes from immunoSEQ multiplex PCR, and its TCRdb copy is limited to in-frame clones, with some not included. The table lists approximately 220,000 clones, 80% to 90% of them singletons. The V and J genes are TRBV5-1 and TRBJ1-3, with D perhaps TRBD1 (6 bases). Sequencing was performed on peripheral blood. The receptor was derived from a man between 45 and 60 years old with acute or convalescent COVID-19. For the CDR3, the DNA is TGCGCCAGCAGCTCTTCCCCAGGGGAATCAGGAAACACCATATATTTT. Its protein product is CASSSSPGESGNTIYF.